The 7 T cell receptor beta chains below come from one sample, sequenced in a study of T cells in Graves' hyperthyroidism and ophthalmopathy (dated by TCRdb to the late 2010s). Receptors were amplified or captured by multiplex PCR. The sample was run on an Illumina HiSeq 2000. Amplification of TCR beta CDR3 regions was carried out from RNA transcripts. The first round of RT-PCR for the TCR CDR3 was performed with the HTBI primer set and the Qiagen OneStep RT-PCR kit. TCRdb applied fastp at Q25 and MiXCR to the public reads, then kept only in-frame beta chains. A single entry per CDR3 protein holds the most common genes and DNA from its merged rows. Across this sample there are about 380,000 distinct CDR3 sequences, with about a fifth seen only once. The leading ten clones occupy over 35% of the sample. The sequencing input was blood. These receptors all stem from a man aged 18-30 years with Graves' ophthalmopathy.

This chain connects TRBV10-3 to TRBJ1-5, with TRBD1 matching 7 bases. J was trimmed by 6 bases and V by 0 bases; bases with no gene match: 11. The CDR3 consists of 17 residues. CDR1 ENHRY and CDR2 SYGVKD come from the germline V gene. In nucleotides, the CDR3 is TGTGCCATCAGTGAGTCGCCCCCGGCAGGGGGTGGTCAGCCCCAGCATTTT. Amino acids: CAISESPPAGGGQPQHF.

The table lists this clonotype with a few counts. This chain connects TRBV13 to TRBJ2-5; D possibly corresponds to TRBD2 (5 bases). The CDR3 is 14 residues long. V shed 0 bases and J shed 7 bases, with 12 bases lying between them. Germline lookup yields CDR1 PRHDT and CDR2 FYEKMQ (reference sequence). The CDR3 here is CASSLGRGAGTQYF. The CDR3 DNA follows: TGTGCCAGCAGCTTAGGCCGAGGCGCGGGGACCCAGTACTTC.

This clonotype was observed many times. The V and J genes are TRBV6-6 and TRBJ2-3; D remains unclear. CDR3 length: 15 residues. CDR1 and CDR2 from the germline V gene are MNHNY and SVGAGI (reference sequence). The V gene lost 0 bases and the J gene lost 2 bases, with 9 bases spanning the gap. This CDR3 is CASSYSTETTDTQYF. The CDR3 DNA follows: TGTGCCAGCAGTTACTCAACAGAAACCACAGATACGCAGTATTTT.

The V call is TRBV6-1, the J call TRBJ2-1; TRBD2 agrees at 12 bases. In germline, CDR1 is MNHNS, CDR2 SASEGT. The trim removed 5 bases at V and 10 bases at J, leaving 12 bases unmatched. This CDR3 has 16 amino acids. In DNA form, the CDR3 reads TGTGCCAGCAGTCAGCGGTCTAGCGGGGGGGCAGGGGAGCAGTTCTTC. It translates to CASSQRSSGGAGEQFF.

A note on this clonotype: This may arise from a read error, as a much more abundant clone is one base away. The chain employs TRBV7-2 and TRBJ1-5; perhaps TRBD1 as D (6 bases). Germline assignment: CDR1 SGHTA and CDR2 FQGNSA. CDR3 length: 16 residues. CDR3 protein: CASSVAGTWPYQPQHF. The CDR3 region has the DNA TGTGCCAGCAGCGTAGCCGGGACATGGCCGTATCAGCCCCAGCATTTT.

The genes are TRBV7-2 and TRBJ2-1; 7 nucleotides line up with TRBD1. The CDR3 length is 13 residues. In germline, CDR1 is SGHTA, CDR2 FQGNSA. Germline trimming cut 7 bases from V and 8 bases from J; bases unmatched to any gene: 8. CDR3 sequence (DNA): TGTGCCAGCAATCGACAGGGTCGGGATGAGCAGTTCTTC. This gives the protein CASNRQGRDEQFF.

This clonotype showed up just a few times. This chain connects TRBV10-1 to TRBJ1-5; 9 nucleotides agree with TRBD1. Germline V gene sequence: CDR1 WNHNN, CDR2 SYGVQD (reference sequence). This CDR3 contains 14 residues. The J segment lost 5 bases and the V segment lost 8 bases, leaving 7 bases of the junction unmatched. CDR3 coding DNA: TGCGCCAGCCTGGACAGGGGAGGCGATCAGCCCCAGCATTTT. Protein: CASLDRGGDQPQHF.